This T cell receptor (beta chain) was sequenced in a study of blood T cell repertoires in COVID-19. Libraries were prepared by immunoSEQ multiplex PCR; TCRdb keeps only in-frame clonotypes and omits some of them. The table shows fewer than 250,000 clones, with around 81% occurring only once. The sequenced sample consisted of PBMCs or T cells enriched from blood (not recorded which). This TCR was sampled from a woman aged 50 to 60 with acute COVID-19.

CDR3 sequence (DNA): TGTGCCAGCAGCCGACAGTCCTATGGCTACACCTTC. Translation gives CASSRQSYGYTF. The chain links TRBV2 to TRBJ1-2, with D perhaps matching TRBD1 (5 bases). Trimming removed 6 bases from V and 4 bases from J, with 9 bases in between. Germline CDR1 SNHLY, CDR2 FYNNEI. The CDR3 is made up of 12 amino acids. Based on the CDR3 plus reference TRBV2 and TRBJ1-2, the full variable domain is EPEVTQTPSHQVTQMGQEVILRCVPISNHLYFYWYRQILGQKVEFLVSFYNNEISEKSEIFDDQFSVERPDGSNFTLKIRSTKLEDSAMYFCASSRQSYGYTFGSGTRLTVV.